This T cell receptor (beta chain) was sequenced in a study of Graves' ophthalmopathy and Graves' hyperthyroidism. Overall study findings and caveats: The blood repertoire also included most expanded thyroid clonotypes above 0.001 frequency.

Trimming cost V 6 bases and J 7 bases, with 15 bases left between them. This CDR3 region has 13 residues. CDR1 and CDR2 (germline): MDHEN, SYDVKM. As to this clonotype: What it binds is not known.

The authors diagnosed from clinical symptoms, serum thyroxine, TRAb, thyroid ultrasound and orbital computed tomography. PBMCs were obtained from 8 to 10 ml of fresh peripheral blood. Using RNA transcripts, the TCR beta CDR3 regions were amplified. First-round RT-PCR employed HTBI primers, with a second-round multiplex PCR after it. TCRdb redid the calling of the multiplex PCR reads with MiXCR, one entry per CDR3 protein. Of about 210,000 distinct CDR3 sequences in the sample, around 30% were seen once. The sequenced sample consisted of peripheral blood. The rearrangement uses TRBV28 and TRBJ1-1, with D maybe TRBD1 (5 bases). The source is a man between 50 and 59 years old with Graves' ophthalmopathy. The CDR3 sequence is CASRYNRNREAFF. Written as DNA, the CDR3 is TGTGCCAGCAGATACAACAGGAACCGTGAAGCTTTCTTT.